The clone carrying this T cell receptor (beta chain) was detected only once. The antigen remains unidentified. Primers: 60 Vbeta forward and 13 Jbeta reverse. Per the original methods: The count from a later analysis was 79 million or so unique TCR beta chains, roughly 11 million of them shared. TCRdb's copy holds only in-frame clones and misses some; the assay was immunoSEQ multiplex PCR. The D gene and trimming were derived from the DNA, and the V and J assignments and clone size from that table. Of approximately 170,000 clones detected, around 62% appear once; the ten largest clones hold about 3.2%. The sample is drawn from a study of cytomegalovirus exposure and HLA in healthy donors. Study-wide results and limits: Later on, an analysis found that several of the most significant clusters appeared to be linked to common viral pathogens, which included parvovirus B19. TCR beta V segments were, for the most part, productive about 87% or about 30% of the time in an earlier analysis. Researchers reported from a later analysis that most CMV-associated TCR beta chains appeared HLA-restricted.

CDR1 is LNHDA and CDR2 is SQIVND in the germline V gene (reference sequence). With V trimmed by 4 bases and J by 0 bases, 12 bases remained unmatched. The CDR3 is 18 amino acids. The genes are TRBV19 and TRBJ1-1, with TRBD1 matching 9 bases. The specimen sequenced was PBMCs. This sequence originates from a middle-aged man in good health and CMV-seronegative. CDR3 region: CASSNSQGATLMNTEAFF. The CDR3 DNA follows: TGTGCCAGTAGTAACTCACAGGGGGCGACCCTAATGAACACTGAAGCTTTCTTT.